There are many counts of the clone carrying this T cell receptor (beta chain). Researchers amplified the TCR beta CDR3 regions from RNA transcripts. RT-PCR in the first round (using the HTBI primer set) targeted the TCR CDR3. MiXCR, run by TCRdb on the multiplex PCR reads, gives a single entry per CDR3 protein. The sample holds approximately 210,000 distinct CDR3 sequences, roughly 18% seen once. The length of the CDR3 is 14 residues. Germline lookup yields CDR1 MNHNS and CDR2 SASEGT. V trimming: 10 bases; J trimming: 5 bases; junction bases outside the gene matches: 11. The data originate from a study of T cells in Graves' hyperthyroidism and ophthalmopathy.

The receptor was derived from a man aged 45-65 years with Graves' hyperthyroidism. Sequencing was carried out using blood. The rearrangement uses TRBV6-1 and TRBJ2-7, with 10 bases that match TRBD1. DNA of the CDR3: TGTGCCATCAACCAAGACAGGGGGCGGGACGAGCAGTACTTC. Protein product: CAINQDRGRDEQYF.